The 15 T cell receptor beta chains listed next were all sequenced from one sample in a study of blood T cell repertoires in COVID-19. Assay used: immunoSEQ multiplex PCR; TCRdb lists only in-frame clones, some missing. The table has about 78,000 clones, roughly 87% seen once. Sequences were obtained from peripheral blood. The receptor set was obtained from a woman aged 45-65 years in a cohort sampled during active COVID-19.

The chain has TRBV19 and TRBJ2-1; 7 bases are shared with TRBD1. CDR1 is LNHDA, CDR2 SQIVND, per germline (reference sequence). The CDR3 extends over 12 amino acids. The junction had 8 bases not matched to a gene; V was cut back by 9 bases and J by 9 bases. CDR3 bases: TGTGCCAGCGGACAGGAGGTTACTGAGCAGTTCTTC. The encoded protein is CASGQEVTEQFF.

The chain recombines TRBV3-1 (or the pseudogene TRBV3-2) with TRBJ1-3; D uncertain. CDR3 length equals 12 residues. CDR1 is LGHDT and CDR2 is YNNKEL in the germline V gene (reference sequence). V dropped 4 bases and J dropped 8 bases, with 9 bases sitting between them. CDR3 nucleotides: TGTGCCAGCAGCCTTTCCGGAGACACCATATATTTT. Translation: CASSLSGDTIYF.

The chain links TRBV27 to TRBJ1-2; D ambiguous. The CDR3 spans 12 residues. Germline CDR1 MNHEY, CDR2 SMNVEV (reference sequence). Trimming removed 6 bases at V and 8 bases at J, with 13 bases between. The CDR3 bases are TGTGCCAGCAGAAGAGATCCGGGGGGCTACACCTTC. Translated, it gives CASRRDPGGYTF.

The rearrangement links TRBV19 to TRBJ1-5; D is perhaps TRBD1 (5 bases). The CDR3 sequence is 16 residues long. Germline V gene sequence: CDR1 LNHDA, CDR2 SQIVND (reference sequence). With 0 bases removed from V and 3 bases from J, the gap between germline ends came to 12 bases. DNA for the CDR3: TGTGCCAGTAGTATAGATTGGAGGGGAGCCAATCAGCCCCAGCATTTT. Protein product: CASSIDWRGANQPQHF.

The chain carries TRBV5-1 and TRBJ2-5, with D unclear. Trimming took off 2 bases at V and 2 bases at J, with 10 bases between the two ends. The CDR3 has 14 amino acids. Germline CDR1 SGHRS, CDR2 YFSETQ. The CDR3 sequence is CASSFGELQETQYF. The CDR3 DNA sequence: TGCGCCAGCAGCTTCGGAGAGCTTCAAGAGACCCAGTACTTC.

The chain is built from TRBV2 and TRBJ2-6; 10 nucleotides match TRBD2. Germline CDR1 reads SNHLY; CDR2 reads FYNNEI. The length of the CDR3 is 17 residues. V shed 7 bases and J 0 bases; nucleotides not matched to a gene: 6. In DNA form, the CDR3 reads TGTGCCAGCACCCGACTAGCGGGCAGCTCTGGGGCCAACGTCCTGACTTTC. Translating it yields CASTRLAGSSGANVLTF.

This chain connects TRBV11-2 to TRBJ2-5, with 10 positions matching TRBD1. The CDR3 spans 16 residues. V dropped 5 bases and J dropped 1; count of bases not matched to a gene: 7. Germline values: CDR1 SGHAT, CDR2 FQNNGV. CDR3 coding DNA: TGTGCCAGCAGCCGCGACAGGGGGCTGCCCCAAGAGACCCAGTACTTC. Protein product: CASSRDRGLPQETQYF.

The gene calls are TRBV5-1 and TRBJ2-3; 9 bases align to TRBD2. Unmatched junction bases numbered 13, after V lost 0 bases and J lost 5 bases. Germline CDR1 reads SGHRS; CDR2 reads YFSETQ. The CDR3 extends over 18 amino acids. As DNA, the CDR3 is TGCGCCAGCAGCTTGGGTGTTGCTAGCGGGATAGGAGGAGATACGCAGTATTTT. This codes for CASSLGVASGIGGDTQYF. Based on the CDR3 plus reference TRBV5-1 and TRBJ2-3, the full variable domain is KAGVTQTPRYLIKTRGQQVTLSCSPISGHRSVSWYQQTPGQGLQFLFEYFSETQRNKGNFPGRFSGRQFSNSRSEMNVSTLELGDSALYLCASSLGVASGIGGDTQYFGPGTRLTVL.

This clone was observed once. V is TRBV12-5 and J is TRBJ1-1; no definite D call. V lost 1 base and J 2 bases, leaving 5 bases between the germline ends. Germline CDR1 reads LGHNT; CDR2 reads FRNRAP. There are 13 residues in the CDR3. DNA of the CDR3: TGTGCTAGTGGTTTGGCAGTCAACACTGAAGCTTTCTTT. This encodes CASGLAVNTEAFF.

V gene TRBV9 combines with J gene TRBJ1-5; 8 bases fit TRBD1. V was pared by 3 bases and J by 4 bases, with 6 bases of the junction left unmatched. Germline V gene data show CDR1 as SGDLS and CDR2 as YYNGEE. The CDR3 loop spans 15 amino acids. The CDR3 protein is CASSAGDRNNQPQHF. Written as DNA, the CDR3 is TGTGCCAGCAGCGCCGGGGACAGGAATAATCAGCCCCAGCATTTT.

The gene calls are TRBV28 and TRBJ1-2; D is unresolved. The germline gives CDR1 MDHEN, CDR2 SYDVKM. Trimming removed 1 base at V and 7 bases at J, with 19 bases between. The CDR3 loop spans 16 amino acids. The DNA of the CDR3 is TGTGCCAGCAGTTTATATGGCCGGCGGGTAAACAGTGGCTACACCTTC. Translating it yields CASSLYGRRVNSGYTF.

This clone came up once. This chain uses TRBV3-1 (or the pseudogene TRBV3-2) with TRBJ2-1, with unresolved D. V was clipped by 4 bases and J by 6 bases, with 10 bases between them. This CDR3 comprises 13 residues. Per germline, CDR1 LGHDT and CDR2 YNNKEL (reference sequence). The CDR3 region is CASSPVPPNEQFF. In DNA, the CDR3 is TGTGCCAGCAGCCCCGTTCCCCCCAATGAGCAGTTCTTC.

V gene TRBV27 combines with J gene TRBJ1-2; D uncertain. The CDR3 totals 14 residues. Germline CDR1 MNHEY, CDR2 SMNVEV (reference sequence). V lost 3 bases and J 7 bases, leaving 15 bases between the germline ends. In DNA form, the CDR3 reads TGTGCCAGCAGTTTCCAGAACGGCCGGGGTGGCTACACCTTC. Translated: CASSFQNGRGGYTF.

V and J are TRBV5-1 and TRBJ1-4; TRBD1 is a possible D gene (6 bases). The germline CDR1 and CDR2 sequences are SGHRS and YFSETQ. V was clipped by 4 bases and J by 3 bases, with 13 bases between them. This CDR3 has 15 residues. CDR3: CASSGMGHPNEKLFF. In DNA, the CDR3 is TGCGCCAGCAGCGGAATGGGACACCCTAATGAAAAACTGTTTTTT.

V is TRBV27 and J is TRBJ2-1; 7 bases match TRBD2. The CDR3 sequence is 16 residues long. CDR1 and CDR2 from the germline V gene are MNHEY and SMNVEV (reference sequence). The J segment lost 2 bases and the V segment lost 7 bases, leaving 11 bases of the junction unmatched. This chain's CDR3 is CASTTLSGRTYNEQFF. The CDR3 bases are TGTGCCAGCACCACCCTTAGCGGGCGAACCTACAATGAGCAGTTCTTC.